This T cell receptor (beta chain) appears in the sequencing data of a study of blood T cells in healthy people across ages. Regarding the study as a whole: A roughly linear fall in TCR beta diversity per million T cells was seen with increasing age.

In the case of this clonotype: Its target is unknown.

Healthy Caucasian individuals from Russia aged roughly 6 to 90 served as donors. The authors ran a second PCR of about 6 to 11 cycles using a sample-barcoded 5' primer and a J-beta primer mix. One entry per CDR3 protein results from TCRdb running MiXCR on the 5' RACE reads. The sample comprises more than 750,000 distinct CDR3 sequences, 25% to 35% of which are singletons, and roughly 10% rests with the top ten. V shed 6 bases and J shed 7 bases, with 12 bases lying between them. This CDR3 has 13 amino acids. From germline, CDR1 is PRHDT and CDR2 FYEKMQ (reference sequence). In addition, the sample was reused for a study of T cells of mothers and their children. That paper states: Donors comprised a few healthy Caucasian mothers plus their six children.

The chain combines TRBV13 with TRBJ2-2, with a weak D call TRBD2 (6 bases). The clonotype originates from a woman between 40 and 50 years old in good health. Input material: blood. The CDR3 DNA sequence: TGTGCCAGCAGACGCCGGGGGTTCGGGGAGCTGTTTTTT. It yields the protein CASRRRGFGELFF.